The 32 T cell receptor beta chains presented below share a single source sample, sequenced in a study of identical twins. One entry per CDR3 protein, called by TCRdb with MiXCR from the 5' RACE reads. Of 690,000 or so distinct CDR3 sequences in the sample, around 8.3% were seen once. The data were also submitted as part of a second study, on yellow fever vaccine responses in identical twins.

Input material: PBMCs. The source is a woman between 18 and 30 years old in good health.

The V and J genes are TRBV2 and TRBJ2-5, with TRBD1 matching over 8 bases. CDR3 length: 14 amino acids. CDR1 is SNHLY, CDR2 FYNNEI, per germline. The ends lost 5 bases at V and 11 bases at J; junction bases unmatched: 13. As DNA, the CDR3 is TGTGCCAGCAGTTTAAGACAGGGGTCCTTGGTGCAGTACTTC. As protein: CASSLRQGSLVQYF. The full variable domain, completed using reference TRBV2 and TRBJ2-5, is EPEVTQTPSHQVTQMGQEVILRCVPISNHLYFYWYRQILGQKVEFLVSFYNNEISEKSEIFDDQFSVERPDGSNFTLKIRSTKLEDSAMYFCASSLRQGSLVQYFGPGTRLLVL.

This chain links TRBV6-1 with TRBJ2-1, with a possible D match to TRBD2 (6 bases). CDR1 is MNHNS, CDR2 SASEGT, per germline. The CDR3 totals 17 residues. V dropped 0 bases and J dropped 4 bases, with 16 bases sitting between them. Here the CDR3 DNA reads TGTGCCAGCAGTGAAGCGCCCTGGAGGGCCTTTTACAATGAGCAGTTCTTC. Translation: CASSEAPWRAFYNEQFF.

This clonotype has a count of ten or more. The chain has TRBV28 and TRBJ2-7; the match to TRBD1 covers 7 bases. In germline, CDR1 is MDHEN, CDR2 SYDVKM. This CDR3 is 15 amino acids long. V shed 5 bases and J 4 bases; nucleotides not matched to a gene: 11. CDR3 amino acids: CASSPYRGGSYEQYF. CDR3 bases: TGTGCCAGCAGTCCATACAGGGGCGGATCATACGAGCAGTACTTC.

CDR3 DNA sequence: TGCGCCAGCAGCTTGGAGGGGAGTGTCAATCAGCCCCAGCATTTT. Its translation: CASSLEGSVNQPQHF. The J gene is TRBJ1-5, the V gene TRBV5-1; perhaps TRBD1 as D (5 bases). The germline CDR1 and CDR2 sequences are SGHRS and YFSETQ. V was shortened by 0 bases and J by 3 bases, with 10 bases between the two germline ends. There are 15 residues in the CDR3.

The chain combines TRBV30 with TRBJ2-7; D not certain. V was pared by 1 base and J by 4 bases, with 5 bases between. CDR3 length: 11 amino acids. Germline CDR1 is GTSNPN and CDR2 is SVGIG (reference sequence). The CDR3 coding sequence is TGTGCCTGGAGTGCCCCTTACGAGCAGTACTTC. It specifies CAWSAPYEQYF.

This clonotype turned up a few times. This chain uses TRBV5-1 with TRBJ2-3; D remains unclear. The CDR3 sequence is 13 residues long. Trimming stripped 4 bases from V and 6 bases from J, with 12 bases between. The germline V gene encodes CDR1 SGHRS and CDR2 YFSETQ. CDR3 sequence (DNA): TGCGCCAGCAGCGACGTCTTGAAGGATACGCAGTATTTT. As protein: CASSDVLKDTQYF.

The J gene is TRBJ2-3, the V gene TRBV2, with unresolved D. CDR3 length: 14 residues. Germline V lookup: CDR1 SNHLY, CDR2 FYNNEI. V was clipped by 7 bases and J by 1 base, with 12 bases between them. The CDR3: CASTNPRGTDTQYF. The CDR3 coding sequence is TGTGCCAGCACGAACCCCCGGGGCACAGATACGCAGTATTTT.

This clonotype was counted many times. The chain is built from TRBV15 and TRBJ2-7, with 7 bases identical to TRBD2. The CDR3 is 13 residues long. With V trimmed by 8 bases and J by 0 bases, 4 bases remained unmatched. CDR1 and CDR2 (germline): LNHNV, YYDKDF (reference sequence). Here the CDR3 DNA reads TGTGCCACCCGTTGGGGGGGCTCCTACGAGCAGTACTTC. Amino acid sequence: CATRWGGSYEQYF. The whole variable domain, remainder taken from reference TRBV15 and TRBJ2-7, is DAMVIQNPRYQVTQFGKPVTLSCSQTLNHNVMYWYQQKSSQAPKLLFHYYDKDFNNEADTPDNFQSRRPNTSFCFLDIRSPGLGDTAMYLCATRWGGSYEQYFGPGTRLTVT.

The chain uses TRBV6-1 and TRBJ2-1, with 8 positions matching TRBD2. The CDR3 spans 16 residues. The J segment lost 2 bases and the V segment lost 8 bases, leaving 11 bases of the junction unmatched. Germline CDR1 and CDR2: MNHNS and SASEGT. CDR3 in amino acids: CASHSLDGGAYNEQFF. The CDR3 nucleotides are TGTGCCAGCCACTCCCTTGACGGGGGGGCCTACAATGAGCAGTTCTTC.

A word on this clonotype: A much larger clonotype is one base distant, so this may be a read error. The DNA of the CDR3 is TGTGCCAGCCGACTAACCACCGGGGAGCTGTTTTTT. Its protein is CASRLTTGELFF. The rearrangement uses TRBV12-3 or TRBV12-4 and TRBJ2-2; D is perhaps TRBD2 (5 bases). The CDR3 is 12 amino acids. The V end was cut by 8 bases, the J end by 4 bases, with 8 bases between.

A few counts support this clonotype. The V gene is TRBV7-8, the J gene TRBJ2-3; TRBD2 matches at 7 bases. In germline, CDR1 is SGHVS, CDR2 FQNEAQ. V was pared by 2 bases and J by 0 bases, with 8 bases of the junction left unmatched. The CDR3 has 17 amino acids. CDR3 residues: CASSLSRLAASTDTQYF. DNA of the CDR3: TGTGCCAGCAGCTTATCTCGGCTAGCGGCAAGCACAGATACGCAGTATTTT. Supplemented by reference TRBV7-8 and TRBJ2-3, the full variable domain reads GAGVSQSPRYKVAKRGQDVALRCDPISGHVSLFWYQQALGQGPEFLTYFQNEAQLDKSGLPSDRFFAERPEGSVSTLKIQRTQQEDSAVYLCASSLSRLAASTDTQYFGPGTRLTVL.

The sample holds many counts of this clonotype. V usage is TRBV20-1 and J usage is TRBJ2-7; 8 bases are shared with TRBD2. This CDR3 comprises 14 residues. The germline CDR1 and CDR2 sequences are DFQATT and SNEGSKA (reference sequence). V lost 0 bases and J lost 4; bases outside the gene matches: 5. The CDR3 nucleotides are TGCAGTGCTAGAGATCCGCAGCGGGAGTACGAGCAGTACTTC. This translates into CSARDPQREYEQYF.

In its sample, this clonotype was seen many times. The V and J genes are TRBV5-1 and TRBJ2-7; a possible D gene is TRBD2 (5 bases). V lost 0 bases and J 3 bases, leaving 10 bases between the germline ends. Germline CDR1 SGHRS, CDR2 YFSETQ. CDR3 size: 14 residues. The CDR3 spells CASSLVPGNYEQYF. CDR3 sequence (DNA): TGCGCCAGCAGCTTGGTGCCCGGGAACTACGAGCAGTACTTC.

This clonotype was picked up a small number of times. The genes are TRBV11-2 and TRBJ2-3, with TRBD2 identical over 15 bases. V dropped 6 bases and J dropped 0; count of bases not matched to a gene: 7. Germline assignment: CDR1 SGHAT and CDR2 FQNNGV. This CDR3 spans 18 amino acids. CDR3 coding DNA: TGTGCCAGCAGACCCAAGGGACTAGCGGGAGGAAGCACAGATACGCAGTATTTT. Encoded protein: CASRPKGLAGGSTDTQYF.

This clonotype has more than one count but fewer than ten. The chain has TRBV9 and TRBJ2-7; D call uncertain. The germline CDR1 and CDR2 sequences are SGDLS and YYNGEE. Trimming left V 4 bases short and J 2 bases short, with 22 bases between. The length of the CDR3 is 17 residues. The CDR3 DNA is TGTGCCAGCAGCCCGTCAGGCCGACACTCTTTACCCTACGAGCAGTACTTC. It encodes CASSPSGRHSLPYEQYF.

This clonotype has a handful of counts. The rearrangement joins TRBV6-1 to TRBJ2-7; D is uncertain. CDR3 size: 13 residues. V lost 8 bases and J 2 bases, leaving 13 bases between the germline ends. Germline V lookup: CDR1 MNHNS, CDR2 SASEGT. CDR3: CASGPGRTYEQYF. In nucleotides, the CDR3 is TGTGCCAGCGGGCCCGGACGGACCTACGAGCAGTACTTC.

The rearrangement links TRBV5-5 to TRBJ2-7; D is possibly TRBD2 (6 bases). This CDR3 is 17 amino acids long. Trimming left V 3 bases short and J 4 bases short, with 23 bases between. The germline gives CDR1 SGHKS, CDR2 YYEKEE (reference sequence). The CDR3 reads CASSSAGRLEGLYEQYF. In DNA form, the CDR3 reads TGTGCCAGCAGCTCGGCGGGGAGGTTAGAGGGACTTTACGAGCAGTACTTC.

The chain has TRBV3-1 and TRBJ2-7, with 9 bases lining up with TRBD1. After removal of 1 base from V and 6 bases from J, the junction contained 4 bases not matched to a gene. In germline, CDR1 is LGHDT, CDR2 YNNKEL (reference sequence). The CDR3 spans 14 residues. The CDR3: CASSQVLDRGEQYF. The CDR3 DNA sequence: TGTGCCAGCAGCCAAGTGCTGGACAGGGGCGAGCAGTACTTC.

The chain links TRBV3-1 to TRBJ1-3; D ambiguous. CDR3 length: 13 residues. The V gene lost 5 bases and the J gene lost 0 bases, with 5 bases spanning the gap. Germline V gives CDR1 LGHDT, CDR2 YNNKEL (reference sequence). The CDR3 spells CASSYDSGNTIYF. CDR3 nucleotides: TGTGCCAGCAGCTACGACTCTGGAAACACCATATATTTT.

CDR3 amino acids: CASSTPLQGSLHF. The CDR3 bases are TGTGCCAGCAGTACTCCCCTACAGGGATCCCTCCACTTT. J is TRBJ1-6 and V is TRBV6-5; a possible D gene is TRBD1 (6 bases). V lost 5 bases and J lost 14, with 16 bases in between. CDR3 length: 13 residues. Germline CDR1 and CDR2: MNHEY and SVGAGI.

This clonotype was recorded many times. The CDR3 sequence: CASSPMGGLAGGPGETQYF. In DNA, the CDR3 is TGTGCCAGCAGCCCAATGGGGGGACTAGCGGGAGGGCCGGGTGAGACCCAGTACTTC. The J gene is TRBJ2-5, the V gene TRBV11-2, with TRBD2 identical over 16 bases. CDR1 and CDR2 from the germline V gene are SGHAT and FQNNGV. The CDR3 extends over 19 amino acids. The V and J ends lost 5 bases and 5 bases, in that order; junction bases with no gene match: 14.

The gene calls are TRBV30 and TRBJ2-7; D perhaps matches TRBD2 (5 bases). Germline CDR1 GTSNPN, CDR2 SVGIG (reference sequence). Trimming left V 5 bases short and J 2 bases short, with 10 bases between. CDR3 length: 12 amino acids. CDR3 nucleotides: TGTGCCTGGGGAGGAAGCCCCTACGAGCAGTACTTC. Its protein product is CAWGGSPYEQYF.

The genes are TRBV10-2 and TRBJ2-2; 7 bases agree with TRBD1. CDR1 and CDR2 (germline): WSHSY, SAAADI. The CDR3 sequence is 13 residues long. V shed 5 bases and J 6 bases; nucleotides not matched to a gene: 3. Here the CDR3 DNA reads TGCGCCAGCAGTAACAGGGGCCCCGGGGAGCTGTTTTTT. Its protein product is CASSNRGPGELFF.

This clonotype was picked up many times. The CDR3 region is CSARGMGVSYNEQFF. Here the CDR3 DNA reads TGCAGTGCTAGGGGGATGGGAGTGTCATACAATGAGCAGTTCTTC. This chain joins TRBV20-1 and TRBJ2-1; TRBD2 is a possible D gene (5 bases). CDR1 and CDR2 (germline): DFQATT, SNEGSKA (reference sequence). Trimming took off 3 bases at V and 4 bases at J, with 16 bases between the two ends. The CDR3 has 15 amino acids.

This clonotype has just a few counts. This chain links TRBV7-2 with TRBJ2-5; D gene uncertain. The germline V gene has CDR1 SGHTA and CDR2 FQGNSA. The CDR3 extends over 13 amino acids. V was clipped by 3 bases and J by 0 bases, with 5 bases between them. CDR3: CASSFIYQETQYF. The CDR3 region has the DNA TGTGCCAGCAGCTTTATTTACCAAGAGACCCAGTACTTC.

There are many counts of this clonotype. CDR3 region: CASSLAEGRKQFF. The CDR3 nucleotides read TGTGCCAGCAGCTTAGCGGAAGGACGTAAGCAGTTCTTC. The gene calls are TRBV7-9 and TRBJ2-1; no reliable D call. The germline CDR1 and CDR2 sequences are SEHNR and FQNEAQ (reference sequence). V was cut by 0 bases and J by 11 bases, with 11 bases left in between. The CDR3 has 13 amino acids. Combining the CDR3 with reference TRBV7-9 and TRBJ2-1 gives the whole variable domain DTGVSQNPRHKITKRGQNVTFRCDPISEHNRLYWYRQTLGQGPEFLTYFQNEAQLEKSRLLSDRFSAERPKGSFSTLEIQRTEQGDSAMYLCASSLAEGRKQFFGPGTRLTVL.

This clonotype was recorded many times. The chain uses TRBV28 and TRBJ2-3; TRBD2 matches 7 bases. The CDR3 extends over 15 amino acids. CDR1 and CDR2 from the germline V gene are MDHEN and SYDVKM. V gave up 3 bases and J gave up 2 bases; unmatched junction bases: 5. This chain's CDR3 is CASSFWGGVTDTQYF. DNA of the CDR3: TGTGCCAGCAGTTTCTGGGGGGGGGTCACAGATACGCAGTATTTT.

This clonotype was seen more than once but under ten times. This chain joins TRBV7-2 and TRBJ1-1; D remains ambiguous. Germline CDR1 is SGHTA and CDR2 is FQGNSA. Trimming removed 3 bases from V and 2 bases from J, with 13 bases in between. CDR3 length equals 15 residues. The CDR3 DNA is TGTGCCAGCAGCTTGTTCGGGGTAGGAAACACTGAAGCTTTCTTT. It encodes CASSLFGVGNTEAFF.

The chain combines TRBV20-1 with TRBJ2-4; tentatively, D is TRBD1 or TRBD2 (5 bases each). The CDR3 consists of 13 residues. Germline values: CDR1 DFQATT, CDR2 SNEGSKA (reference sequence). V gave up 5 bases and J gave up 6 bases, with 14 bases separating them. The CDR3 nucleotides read TGCAGTGCTGGCCGGGGCGAGAGAAACATTCAGTACTTC. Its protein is CSAGRGERNIQYF.

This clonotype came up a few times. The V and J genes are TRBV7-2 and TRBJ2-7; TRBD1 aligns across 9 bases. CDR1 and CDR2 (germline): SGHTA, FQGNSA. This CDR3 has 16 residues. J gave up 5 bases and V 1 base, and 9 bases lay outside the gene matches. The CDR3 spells CASSLGGTGGMNEQYF. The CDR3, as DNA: TGTGCCAGCAGCTTAGGGGGTACAGGGGGCATGAACGAGCAGTACTTC.

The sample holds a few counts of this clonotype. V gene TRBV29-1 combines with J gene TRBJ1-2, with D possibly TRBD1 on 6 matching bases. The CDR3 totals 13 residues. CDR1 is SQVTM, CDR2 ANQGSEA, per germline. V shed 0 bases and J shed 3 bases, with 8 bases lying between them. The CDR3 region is CSVEEAGDYGYTF. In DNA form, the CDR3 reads TGCAGCGTTGAAGAGGCAGGGGACTATGGCTACACCTTC. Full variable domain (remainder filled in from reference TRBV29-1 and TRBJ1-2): SAVISQKPSRDICQRGTSLTIQCQVDSQVTMMFWYRQQPGQSLTLIATANQGSEATYESGFVIDKFPISRPNLTFSTLTVSNMSPEDSSIYLCSVEEAGDYGYTFGSGTRLTVV.

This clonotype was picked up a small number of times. The CDR3: CASSYSSSPGSYNEQFF. DNA for the CDR3: TGTGCCAGCAGTTACTCTAGTTCTCCGGGCTCCTACAATGAGCAGTTCTTC. The V gene is TRBV6-5, the J gene TRBJ2-1; D is uncertain. Deletions cut 0 bases from V and 0 bases from J, with 12 bases between. The CDR3 loop spans 17 amino acids. CDR1 is MNHEY, CDR2 SVGAGI, per germline.